This TCR beta chain was recorded in a study of response to subunit inactivated influenza vaccine. General study points: The authors suggested that few new T cells are recruited per seasonal influenza vaccination.

MiXCR, applied by TCRdb to the RT-PCR reads, yields one record per CDR3 protein. The data contain about 800,000 distinct CDR3 sequences, 21% of them singletons. V dropped 6 bases and J dropped 8; count of bases not matched to a gene: 11. The CDR3 contains 15 residues. About this clonotype itself: Its target is unknown.

This receptor was taken from a man aged 45-65 years who received an inactivated influenza vaccine. The rearrangement uses TRBV12-3 or TRBV12-4 and TRBJ1-4; 8 bases agree with TRBD1. The sequences come from PBMCs from blood, collected approximately 5 days after vaccination. CDR3 protein: CASSPQGAFREKLFF. The CDR3 DNA is TGTGCCAGCAGCCCCCAGGGGGCCTTTCGAGAAAAACTGTTTTTT.